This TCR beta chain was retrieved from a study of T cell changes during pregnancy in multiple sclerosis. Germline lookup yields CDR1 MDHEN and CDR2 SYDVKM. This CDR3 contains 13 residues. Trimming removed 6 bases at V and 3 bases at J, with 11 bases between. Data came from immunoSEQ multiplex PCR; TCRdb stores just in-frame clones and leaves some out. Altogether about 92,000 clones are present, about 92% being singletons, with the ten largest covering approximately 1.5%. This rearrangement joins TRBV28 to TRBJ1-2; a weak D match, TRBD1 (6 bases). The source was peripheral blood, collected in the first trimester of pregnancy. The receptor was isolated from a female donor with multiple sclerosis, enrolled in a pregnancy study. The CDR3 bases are TGTGCCAGCAGCCGGACAGCATACTATGGCTACACCTTC. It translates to CASSRTAYYGYTF.